This TCR beta chain emerged from a study of blood T cell repertoires in COVID-19. Overall study: Collection of acute and convalescent COVID-19 samples took place in the United States, Italy and Spain.

The V end lost 3 bases, the J end lost 8 bases, and 23 bases lay between the germline ends. Germline V CDR1 and CDR2: SGHNT, YYREEE (reference sequence). The CDR3 has 16 amino acids. This table comes from immunoSEQ multiplex PCR, and its TCRdb copy is limited to in-frame clones, with some not included. This sample has about 270,000 clones, with 85% to 90% found just once. The age range of participants was about 18 to 100 years, with residence in about 25 US areas. This TCR was recovered from a man between 18 and 29 years old who had recovered from COVID-19. V gene TRBV5-4 combines with J gene TRBJ1-2; weak D call: TRBD1 (6 bases). Sequencing was carried out using PBMCs or T cells enriched from blood (not recorded which). CDR3 DNA sequence: TGTGCCAGCAGCTCGGCTGTTGGACAGAGCGACGAAGGCTACACCTTC. Amino acid sequence: CASSSAVGQSDEGYTF. The full variable domain, its missing parts supplied by reference TRBV5-4 and TRBJ1-2, is ETGVTQSPTHLIKTRGQQVTLRCSSQSGHNTVSWYQQALGQGPQFIFQYYREEENGRGNFPPRFSGLQFPNYSSELNVNALELDDSALYLCASSSAVGQSDEGYTFGSGTRLTVV.